The next 11 T cell receptor beta chains were all read from a single sample in a study of blood T cell repertoires in COVID-19. Using immunoSEQ multiplex PCR, the repertoire was profiled, and TCRdb retains in-frame clones only, with some absent. Of around 300,000 clones detected, around 82% appear once; the ten largest clones hold about 3%. Sequencing input: peripheral blood. The receptors shown here come from a man aged 25-40 years with active or convalescent COVID-19.

The chain couples TRBV7-8 to TRBJ1-5, with D possibly TRBD1 on 6 matching bases. The germline CDR1 and CDR2 sequences are SGHVS and FQNEAQ. This CDR3 is 13 amino acids long. V was trimmed by 4 bases and J by 5 bases, leaving 9 bases between them. CDR3 protein: CASSSQGYQPQHF. CDR3 in DNA: TGTGCCAGCAGCTCACAGGGCTATCAGCCCCAGCATTTT.

The chain links TRBV3-1 (or the pseudogene TRBV3-2) to TRBJ1-3; D unclear. The germline gives CDR1 LGHDT, CDR2 YNNKEL (reference sequence). With 7 bases removed from V and 0 bases from J, the gap between germline ends came to 4 bases. This CDR3 contains 12 residues. Written as DNA, the CDR3 is TGTGCCAGCACCCTCTCTGGAAACACCATATATTTT. The encoded protein is CASTLSGNTIYF.

This clone has more than one count but fewer than ten. The V and J genes are TRBV19 and TRBJ1-2; D gene ambiguous. V shed 3 bases and J shed 4 bases, with 9 bases lying between them. Germline CDR1 and CDR2: LNHDA and SQIVND (reference sequence). This CDR3 contains 13 residues. The CDR3 loop is CASSIPTPYGYTF. CDR3 nucleotide sequence: TGTGCCAGTAGTATTCCGACTCCCTATGGCTACACCTTC. Based on the CDR3 plus reference TRBV19 and TRBJ1-2, the full variable domain is DGGITQSPKYLFRKEGQNVTLSCEQNLNHDAMYWYRQDPGQGLRLIYYSQIVNDFQKGDIAEGYSVSREKKESFPLTVTSAQKNPTAFYLCASSIPTPYGYTFGSGTRLTVV.

The CDR3 region is CASSHGGVAGETQYF. The CDR3 nucleotides read TGTGCCAGCAGCCACGGGGGAGTAGCGGGGGAGACCCAGTACTTC. The V call is TRBV3-1 (or the pseudogene TRBV3-2), the J call TRBJ2-5, with 8 bases matching TRBD2. The CDR3 has 15 amino acids. J lost 5 bases, V lost 3 bases, and 8 bases had no gene match. Germline CDR1 is LGHDT and CDR2 is YNNKEL (reference sequence).

This chain uses TRBV4-2 with TRBJ1-2; D might be TRBD1 (5 bases). Germline V CDR1 and CDR2: LGHNA, YNFKEQ. The CDR3 length is 11 residues. Trimming cost V 4 bases and J 8 bases, with 8 bases left between them. The DNA for the CDR3 is TGTGCCAGCAGCCGGAGACAGGGCTACACCTTC. Amino acid sequence: CASSRRQGYTF.

In this sample, this clone turned up a few times. The V gene is TRBV7-9, the J gene TRBJ1-4, with D possibly being TRBD1 (5 bases). Germline CDR1 and CDR2: SEHNR and FQNEAQ (reference sequence). The CDR3 has 14 residues. Trimming removed 6 bases at V and 2 bases at J, with 10 bases between. CDR3 sequence reads: CASSTGGTNEKLFF. The CDR3 DNA reads TGTGCCAGCAGTACAGGCGGCACTAATGAAAAACTGTTTTTT.

V usage is TRBV4-1 and J usage is TRBJ1-4, with a possible D match to TRBD1 (5 bases). V gave up 3 bases and J gave up 8 bases, with 16 bases separating them. Germline CDR1 reads MGHRA; CDR2 reads YSYEKL. This CDR3 region has 15 residues. The CDR3 sequence is CASSQGLSPWEKLFF. CDR3 coding DNA: TGCGCCAGCAGCCAGGGACTCTCACCGTGGGAAAAACTGTTTTTT.

This chain links TRBV21-1 with TRBJ1-2. TRBV21-1 is tagged as a pseudogene. The CDR3 has 16 residues. As DNA, the CDR3 is TGTGCCAGCAGCAAATTGGTCGGCAAGATGGAGTGCAGCTACACCTTC. As protein: CASSKLVGKMECSYTF.

V usage is TRBV24-1 and J usage is TRBJ2-7; D may be TRBD1 (6 bases). The V end lost 5 bases, the J end lost 3 bases, and 13 bases lay between the germline ends. This CDR3 region has 14 residues. Germline CDR1 KGHDR, CDR2 SFDVKD. For the CDR3, the DNA is TGTGCCACCAGTGCGGGCAGGGGAATCTACGAGCAGTACTTC. Translation gives CATSAGRGIYEQYF.

V and J are TRBV30 and TRBJ1-2; D is undetermined. Germline V gene sequence: CDR1 GTSNPN, CDR2 SVGIG (reference sequence). V was pared by 8 bases and J by 4 bases, with 11 bases between. The length of the CDR3 is 11 residues. CDR3 nucleotide sequence: TGTGCCCGCTCCTCGGGCTATGGCTACACCTTC. Residues: CARSSGYGYTF.

This clone was recorded only once. The chain couples TRBV6-5 to TRBJ2-1; 8 bases fit TRBD1. The J segment lost 0 bases and the V segment lost 4 bases, leaving 5 bases of the junction unmatched. Germline values: CDR1 MNHEY, CDR2 SVGAGI. The CDR3 has 16 amino acids. In DNA form, the CDR3 reads TGTGCCAGCAGTTCAATCGGGACAGGCTCCTACAATGAGCAGTTCTTC. The encoded protein is CASSSIGTGSYNEQFF.